Included here is one T cell receptor (beta chain) sequence, with context. The data stem from a study of blood T cell repertoires in COVID-19. Across the study: The analysed material was cDNA or gDNA that came from T cells, B-cell-depleted T cells, or PBMCs.

Profiled with immunoSEQ multiplex PCR; TCRdb holds only in-frame clones, not every one. The table has about 280,000 clones, 70% to 90% seen once. Participant-reported clinical history was the basis for cohort assignment. The CDR3 has 14 residues. J was trimmed by 6 bases and V by 4 bases; bases with no gene match: 7. Per germline, CDR1 KGHSH and CDR2 LQKENI. This clonotype was sampled from a woman in her thirties with acute COVID-19. J is TRBJ1-2 and V is TRBV18; 8 bases line up with TRBD1. Material: PBMCs or T cells enriched from blood (not recorded which). The CDR3 reads CASSRTGLGDGYTF. CDR3 bases: TGTGCCAGCTCACGGACAGGGTTGGGGGATGGCTACACCTTC.